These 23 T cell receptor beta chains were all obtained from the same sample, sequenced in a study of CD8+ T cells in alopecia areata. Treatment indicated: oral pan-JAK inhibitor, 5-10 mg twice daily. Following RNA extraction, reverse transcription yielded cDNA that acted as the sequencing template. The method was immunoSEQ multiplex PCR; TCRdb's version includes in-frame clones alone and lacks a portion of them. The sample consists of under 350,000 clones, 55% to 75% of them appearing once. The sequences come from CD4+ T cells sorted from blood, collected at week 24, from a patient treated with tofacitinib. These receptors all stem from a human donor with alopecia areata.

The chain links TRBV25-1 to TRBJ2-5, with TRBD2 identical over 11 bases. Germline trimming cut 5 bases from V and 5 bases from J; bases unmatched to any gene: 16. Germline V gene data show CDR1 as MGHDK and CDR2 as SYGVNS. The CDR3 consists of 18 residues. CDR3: CASSSPTSGGVSSETQYF. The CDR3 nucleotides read TGTGCCAGCAGTTCCCCTACTAGCGGGGGTGTCTCGTCGGAGACCCAGTACTTC.

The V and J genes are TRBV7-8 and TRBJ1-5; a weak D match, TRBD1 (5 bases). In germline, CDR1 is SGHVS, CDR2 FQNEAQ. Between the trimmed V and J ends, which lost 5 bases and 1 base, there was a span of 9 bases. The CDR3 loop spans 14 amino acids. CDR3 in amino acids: CASSQGYSNQPQHF. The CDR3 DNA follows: TGTGCCAGCAGCCAGGGTTACAGCAATCAGCCCCAGCATTTT.

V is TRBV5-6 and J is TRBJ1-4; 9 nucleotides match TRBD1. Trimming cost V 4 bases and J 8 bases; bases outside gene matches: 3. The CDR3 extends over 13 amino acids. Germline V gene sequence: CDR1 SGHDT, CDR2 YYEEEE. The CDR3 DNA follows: TGTGCCAGCAGCAGGGACAGGGACGAAAAACTGTTTTTT. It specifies CASSRDRDEKLFF.

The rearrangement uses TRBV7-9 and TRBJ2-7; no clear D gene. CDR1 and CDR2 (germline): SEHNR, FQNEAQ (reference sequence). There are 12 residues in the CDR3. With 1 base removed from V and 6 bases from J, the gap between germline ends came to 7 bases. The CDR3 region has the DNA TGTGCCAGCAGCTTAGTTCATGGCGAGCAGTACTTC. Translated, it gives CASSLVHGEQYF.

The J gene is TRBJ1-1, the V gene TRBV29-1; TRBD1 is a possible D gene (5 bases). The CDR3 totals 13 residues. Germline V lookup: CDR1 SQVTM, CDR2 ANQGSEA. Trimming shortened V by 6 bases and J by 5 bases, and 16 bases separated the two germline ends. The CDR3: CSVKGRWGTEAFF. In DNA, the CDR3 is TGCAGCGTCAAGGGACGGTGGGGGACTGAAGCTTTCTTT.

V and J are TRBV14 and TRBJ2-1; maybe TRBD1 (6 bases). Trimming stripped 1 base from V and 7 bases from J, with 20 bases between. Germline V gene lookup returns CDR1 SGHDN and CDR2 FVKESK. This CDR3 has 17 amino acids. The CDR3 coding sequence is TGTGCCAGCAGCCAAGTCCCGGGACAAGGTTTCCCGAATGAGCAGTTCTTC. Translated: CASSQVPGQGFPNEQFF. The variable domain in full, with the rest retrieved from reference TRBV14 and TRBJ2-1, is EAGVTQFPSHSVIEKGQTVTLRCDPISGHDNLYWYRRVMGKEIKFLLHFVKESKQDESGMPNNRFLAERTGGTYSTLKVQPAELEDSGVYFCASSQVPGQGFPNEQFFGPGTRLTVL.

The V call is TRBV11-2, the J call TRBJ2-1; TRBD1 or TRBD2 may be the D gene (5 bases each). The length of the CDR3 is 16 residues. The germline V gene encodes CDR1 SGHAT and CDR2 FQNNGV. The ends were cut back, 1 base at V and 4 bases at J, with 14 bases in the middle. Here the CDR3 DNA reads TGTGCCAGCAGCTTAGCAGCCAGGGAGACATACAATGAGCAGTTCTTC. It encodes CASSLAARETYNEQFF.

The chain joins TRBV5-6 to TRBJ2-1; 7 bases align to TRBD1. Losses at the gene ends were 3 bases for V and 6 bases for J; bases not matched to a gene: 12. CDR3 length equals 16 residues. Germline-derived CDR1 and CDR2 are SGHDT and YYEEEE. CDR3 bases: TGTGCCAGCAGCTCAAGACAGGGATTAACGGGCAATGAGCAGTTCTTC. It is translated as CASSSRQGLTGNEQFF.

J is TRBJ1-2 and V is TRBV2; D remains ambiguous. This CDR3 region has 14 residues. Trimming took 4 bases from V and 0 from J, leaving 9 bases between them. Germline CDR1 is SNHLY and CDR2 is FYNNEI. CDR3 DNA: TGTGCCAGCAGTGGAAGCCGAACTAACTATGGCTACACCTTC. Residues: CASSGSRTNYGYTF.

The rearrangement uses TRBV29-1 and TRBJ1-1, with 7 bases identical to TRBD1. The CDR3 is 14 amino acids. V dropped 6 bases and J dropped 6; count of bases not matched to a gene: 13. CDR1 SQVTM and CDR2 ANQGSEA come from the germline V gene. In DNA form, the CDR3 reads TGCAGCGTGGAGGAGAGGGGGCTCGACTCTGAAGCTTTCTTT. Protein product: CSVEERGLDSEAFF.

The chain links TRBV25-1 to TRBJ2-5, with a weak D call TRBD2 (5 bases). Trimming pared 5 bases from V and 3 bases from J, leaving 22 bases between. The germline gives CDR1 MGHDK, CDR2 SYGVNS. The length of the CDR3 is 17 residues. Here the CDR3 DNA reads TGTGCCAGCAGTACCAAAACCCGTGGAATGAGGGAAGAGACCCAGTACTTC. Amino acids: CASSTKTRGMREETQYF.

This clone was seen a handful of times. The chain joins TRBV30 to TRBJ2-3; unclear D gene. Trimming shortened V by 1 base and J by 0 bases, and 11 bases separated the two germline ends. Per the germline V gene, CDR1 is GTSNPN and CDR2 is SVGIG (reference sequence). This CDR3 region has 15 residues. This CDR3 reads CAWSGNRRSTDTQYF. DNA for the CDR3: TGTGCCTGGAGTGGTAACAGACGAAGCACAGATACGCAGTATTTT.

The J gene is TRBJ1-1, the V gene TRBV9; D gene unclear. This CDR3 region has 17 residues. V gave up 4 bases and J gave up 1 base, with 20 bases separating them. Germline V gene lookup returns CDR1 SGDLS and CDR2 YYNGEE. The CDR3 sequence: CASSLTDPWGQNTEAFF. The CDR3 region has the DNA TGTGCCAGCAGCCTCACTGACCCCTGGGGTCAGAACACTGAAGCTTTCTTT.

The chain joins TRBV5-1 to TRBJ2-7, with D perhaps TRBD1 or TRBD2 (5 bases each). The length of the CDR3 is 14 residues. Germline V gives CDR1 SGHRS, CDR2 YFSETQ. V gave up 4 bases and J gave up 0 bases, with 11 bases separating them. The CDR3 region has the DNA TGCGCCAGCAGCCCGGGACGGAACTCCTACGAGCAGTACTTC. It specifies CASSPGRNSYEQYF.

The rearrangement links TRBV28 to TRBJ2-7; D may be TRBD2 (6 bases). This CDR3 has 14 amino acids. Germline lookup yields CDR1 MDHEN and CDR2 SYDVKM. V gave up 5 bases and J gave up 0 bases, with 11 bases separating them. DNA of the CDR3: TGTGCCAGCAGTGTTAGCGGCTACTCCTACGAGCAGTACTTC. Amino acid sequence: CASSVSGYSYEQYF.

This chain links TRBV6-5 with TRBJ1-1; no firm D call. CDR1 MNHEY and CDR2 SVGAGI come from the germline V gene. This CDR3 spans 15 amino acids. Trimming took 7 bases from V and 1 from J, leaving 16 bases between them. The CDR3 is CASIQLGMENTEAFF. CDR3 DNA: TGTGCCAGCATTCAATTAGGGATGGAGAACACTGAAGCTTTCTTT.

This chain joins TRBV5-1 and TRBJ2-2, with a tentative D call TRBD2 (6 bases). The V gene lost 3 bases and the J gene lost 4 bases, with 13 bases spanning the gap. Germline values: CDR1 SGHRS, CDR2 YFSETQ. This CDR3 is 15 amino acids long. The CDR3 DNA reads TGCGCCAGCAGCTCGTTCCGGGACTTCACCGGGGAGCTGTTTTTT. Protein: CASSSFRDFTGELFF.

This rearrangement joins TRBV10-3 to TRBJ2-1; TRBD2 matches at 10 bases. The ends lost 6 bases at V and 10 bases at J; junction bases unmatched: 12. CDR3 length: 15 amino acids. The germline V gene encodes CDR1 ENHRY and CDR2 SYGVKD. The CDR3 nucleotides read TGTGCCATCAGATTAGCGGGGGGTCCCGAGGGGGAGCAGTTCTTC. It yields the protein CAIRLAGGPEGEQFF.

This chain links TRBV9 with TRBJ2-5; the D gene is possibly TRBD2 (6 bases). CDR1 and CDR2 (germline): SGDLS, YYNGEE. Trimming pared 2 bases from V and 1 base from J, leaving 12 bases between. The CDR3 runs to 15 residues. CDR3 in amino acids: CASSVNWRAQETQYF. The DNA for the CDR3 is TGTGCCAGCAGCGTTAACTGGAGGGCCCAAGAGACCCAGTACTTC.

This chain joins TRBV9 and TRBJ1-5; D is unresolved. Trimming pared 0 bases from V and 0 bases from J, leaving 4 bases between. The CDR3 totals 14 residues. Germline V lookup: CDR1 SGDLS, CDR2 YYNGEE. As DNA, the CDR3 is TGTGCCAGCAGCGTAGGTAATAGCAATCAGCCCCAGCATTTT. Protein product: CASSVGNSNQPQHF.

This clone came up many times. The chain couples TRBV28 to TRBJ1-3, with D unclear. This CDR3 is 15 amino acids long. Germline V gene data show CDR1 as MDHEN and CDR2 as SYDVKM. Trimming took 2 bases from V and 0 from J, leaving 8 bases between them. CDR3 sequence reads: CASSLRRVSGNTIYF. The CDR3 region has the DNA TGTGCCAGCAGTTTACGACGGGTCTCTGGAAACACCATATATTTT.

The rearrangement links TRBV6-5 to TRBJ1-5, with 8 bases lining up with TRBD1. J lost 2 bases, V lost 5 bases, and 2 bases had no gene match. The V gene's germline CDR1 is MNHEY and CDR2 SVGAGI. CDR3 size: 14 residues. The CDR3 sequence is CASSLTGGNQPQHF. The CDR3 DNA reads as TGTGCCAGCAGTCTGACAGGGGGCAATCAGCCCCAGCATTTT.

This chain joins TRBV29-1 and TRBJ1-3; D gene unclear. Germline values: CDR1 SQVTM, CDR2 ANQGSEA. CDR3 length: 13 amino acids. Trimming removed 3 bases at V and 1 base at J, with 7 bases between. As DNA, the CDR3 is TGCAGCGTTGAGGCGGGTTCTGGAAACACCATATATTTT. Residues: CSVEAGSGNTIYF.